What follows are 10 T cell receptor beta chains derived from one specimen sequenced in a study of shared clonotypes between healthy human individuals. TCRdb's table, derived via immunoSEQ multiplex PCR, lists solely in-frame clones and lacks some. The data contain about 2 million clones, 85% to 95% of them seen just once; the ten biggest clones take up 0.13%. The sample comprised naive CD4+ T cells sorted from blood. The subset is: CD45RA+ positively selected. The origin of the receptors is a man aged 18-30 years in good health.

The CDR3 sequence: CASSVAVTSGWVDTQYF. Here the CDR3 DNA reads TGTGCCAGCAGCGTAGCCGTGACTAGCGGGTGGGTGGATACGCAGTATTTT. The chain links TRBV9 to TRBJ2-3, with TRBD2 matching 10 bases. The CDR3 consists of 17 residues. Looked up from germline, CDR1 is SGDLS and CDR2 is YYNGEE. The J segment lost 6 bases and the V segment lost 0 bases, leaving 10 bases of the junction unmatched.

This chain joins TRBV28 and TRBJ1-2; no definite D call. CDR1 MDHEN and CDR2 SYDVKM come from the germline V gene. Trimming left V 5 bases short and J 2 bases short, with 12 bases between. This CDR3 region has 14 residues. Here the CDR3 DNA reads TGTGCCAGCAGTCGTACCGGGCCAAACTATGGCTACACCTTC. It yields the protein CASSRTGPNYGYTF.

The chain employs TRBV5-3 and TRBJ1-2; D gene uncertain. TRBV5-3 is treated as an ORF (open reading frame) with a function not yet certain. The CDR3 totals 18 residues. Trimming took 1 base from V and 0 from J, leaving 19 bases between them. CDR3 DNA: TGTGCCAGAAGCTTGCTTGCTGGGAGTCGCCAGGCTAACTATGGCTACACCTTC. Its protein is CARSLLAGSRQANYGYTF.

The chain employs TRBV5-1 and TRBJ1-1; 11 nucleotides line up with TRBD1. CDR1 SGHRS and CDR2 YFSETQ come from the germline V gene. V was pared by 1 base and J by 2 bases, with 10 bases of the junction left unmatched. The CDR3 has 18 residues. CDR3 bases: TGCGCCAGCAGCTTGTTCCCCGGGACAGGGGGAAGTAACACTGAAGCTTTCTTT. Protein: CASSLFPGTGGSNTEAFF.

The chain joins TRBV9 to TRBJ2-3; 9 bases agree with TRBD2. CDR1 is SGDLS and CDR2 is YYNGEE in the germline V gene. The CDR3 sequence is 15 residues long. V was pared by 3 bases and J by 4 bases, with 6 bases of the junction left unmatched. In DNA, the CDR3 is TGTGCCAGCAGCGGCTATAGCGGGAGCGCAGATACGCAGTATTTT. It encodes CASSGYSGSADTQYF.

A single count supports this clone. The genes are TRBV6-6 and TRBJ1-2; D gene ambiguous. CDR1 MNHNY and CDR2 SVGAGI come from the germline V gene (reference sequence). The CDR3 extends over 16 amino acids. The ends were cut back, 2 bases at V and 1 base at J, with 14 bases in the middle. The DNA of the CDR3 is TGTGCCAGCAGTTACGTAGGCAATATTATTAACTATGGCTACACCTTC. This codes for CASSYVGNIINYGYTF.

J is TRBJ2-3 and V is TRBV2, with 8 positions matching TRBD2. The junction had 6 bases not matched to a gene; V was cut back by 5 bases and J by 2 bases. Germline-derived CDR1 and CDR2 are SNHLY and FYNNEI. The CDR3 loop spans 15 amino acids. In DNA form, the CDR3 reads TGTGCCAGCAGTTTCGTAGCGGGGCTCACAGATACGCAGTATTTT. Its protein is CASSFVAGLTDTQYF.

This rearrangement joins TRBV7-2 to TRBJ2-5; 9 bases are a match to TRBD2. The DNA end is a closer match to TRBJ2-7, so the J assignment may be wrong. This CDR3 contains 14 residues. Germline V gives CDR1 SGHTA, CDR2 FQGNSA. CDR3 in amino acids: CASSLEASGNEQYF. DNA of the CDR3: TGTGCCAGCAGCTTAGAAGCTAGCGGGAACGAGCAGTACTTC.

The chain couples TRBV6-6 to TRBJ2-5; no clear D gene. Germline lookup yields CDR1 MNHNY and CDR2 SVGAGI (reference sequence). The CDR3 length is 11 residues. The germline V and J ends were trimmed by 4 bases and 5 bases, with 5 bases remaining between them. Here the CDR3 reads CASSSHETQYF. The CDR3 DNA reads TGTGCCAGCAGTTCACATGAGACCCAGTACTTC.

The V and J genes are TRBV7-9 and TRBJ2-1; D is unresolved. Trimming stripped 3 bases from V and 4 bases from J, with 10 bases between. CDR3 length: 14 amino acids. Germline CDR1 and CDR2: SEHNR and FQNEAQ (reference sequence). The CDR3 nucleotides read TGTGCCAGCAGCTTTGAGGTAGATTACAATGAGCAGTTCTTC. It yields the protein CASSFEVDYNEQFF.